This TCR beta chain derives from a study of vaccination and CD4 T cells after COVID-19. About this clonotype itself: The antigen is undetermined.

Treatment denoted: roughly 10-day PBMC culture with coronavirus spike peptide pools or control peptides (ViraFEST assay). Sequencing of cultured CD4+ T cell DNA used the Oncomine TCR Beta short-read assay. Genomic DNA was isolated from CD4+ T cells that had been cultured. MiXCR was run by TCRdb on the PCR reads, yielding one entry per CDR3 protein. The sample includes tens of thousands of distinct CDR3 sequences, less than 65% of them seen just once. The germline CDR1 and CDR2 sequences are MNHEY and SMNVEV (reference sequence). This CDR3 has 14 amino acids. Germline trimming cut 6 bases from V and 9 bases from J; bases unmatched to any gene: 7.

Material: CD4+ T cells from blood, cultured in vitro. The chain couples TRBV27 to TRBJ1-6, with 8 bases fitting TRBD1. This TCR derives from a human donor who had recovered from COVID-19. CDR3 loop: CASRNRGDFSPLHF. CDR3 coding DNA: TGTGCCAGCAGAAACAGGGGGGACTTTTCACCCCTCCACTTT.